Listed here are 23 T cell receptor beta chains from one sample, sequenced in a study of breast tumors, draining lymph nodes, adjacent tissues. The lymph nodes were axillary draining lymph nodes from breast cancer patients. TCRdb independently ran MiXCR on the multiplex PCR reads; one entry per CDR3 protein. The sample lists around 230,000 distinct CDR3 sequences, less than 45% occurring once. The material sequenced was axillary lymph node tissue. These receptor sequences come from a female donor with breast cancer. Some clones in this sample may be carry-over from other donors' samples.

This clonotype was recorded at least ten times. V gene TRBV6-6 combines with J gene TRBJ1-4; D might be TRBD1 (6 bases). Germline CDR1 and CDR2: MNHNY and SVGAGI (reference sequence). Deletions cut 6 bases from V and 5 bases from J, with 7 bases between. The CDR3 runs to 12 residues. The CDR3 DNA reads TGTGCCAGCAGACAGGGAAATGAAAAACTGTTTTTT. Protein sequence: CASRQGNEKLFF.

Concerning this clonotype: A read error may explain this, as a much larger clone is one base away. This CDR3 is CASSSRQTGYTF. As DNA, the CDR3 is TGTGCCAGCAGCTCCCGACAGACCGGCTACACCTTC. This chain joins TRBV13 and TRBJ1-2; perhaps TRBD1 as D (5 bases). The CDR3 contains 12 residues. From germline, CDR1 is PRHDT and CDR2 FYEKMQ (reference sequence). Trimming stripped 4 bases from V and 8 bases from J, with 11 bases between.

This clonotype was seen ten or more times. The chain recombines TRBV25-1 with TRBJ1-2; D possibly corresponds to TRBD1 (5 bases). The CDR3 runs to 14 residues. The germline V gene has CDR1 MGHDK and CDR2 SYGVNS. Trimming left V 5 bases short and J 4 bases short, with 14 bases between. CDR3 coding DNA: TGTGCCAGCAGTCGGGACGGGAGGTCCTATGGCTACACCTTC. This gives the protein CASSRDGRSYGYTF.

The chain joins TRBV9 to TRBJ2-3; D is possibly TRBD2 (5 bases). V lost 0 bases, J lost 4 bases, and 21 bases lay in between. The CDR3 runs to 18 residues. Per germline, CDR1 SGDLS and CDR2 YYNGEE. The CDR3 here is CASSVATPVPGEPDTQYF. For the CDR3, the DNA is TGTGCCAGCAGCGTAGCTACTCCCGTCCCTGGGGAGCCAGATACGCAGTATTTT.

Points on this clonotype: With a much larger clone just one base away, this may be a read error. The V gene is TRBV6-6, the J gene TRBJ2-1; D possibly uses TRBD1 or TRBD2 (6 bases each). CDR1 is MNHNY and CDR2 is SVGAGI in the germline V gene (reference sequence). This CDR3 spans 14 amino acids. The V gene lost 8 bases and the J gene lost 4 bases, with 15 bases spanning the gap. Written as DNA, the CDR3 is TGTGCCAGCGGGGGCACTAGCACATACAATGAGCAGTTCTTC. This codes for CASGGTSTYNEQFF.

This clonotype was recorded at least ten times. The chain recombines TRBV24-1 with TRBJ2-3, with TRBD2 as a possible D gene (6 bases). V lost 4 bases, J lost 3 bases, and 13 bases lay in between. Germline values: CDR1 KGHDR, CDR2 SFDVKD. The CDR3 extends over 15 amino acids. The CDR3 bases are TGTGCCACCAGTGACAAGGGGAGGTTAACAGATACGCAGTATTTT. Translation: CATSDKGRLTDTQYF.

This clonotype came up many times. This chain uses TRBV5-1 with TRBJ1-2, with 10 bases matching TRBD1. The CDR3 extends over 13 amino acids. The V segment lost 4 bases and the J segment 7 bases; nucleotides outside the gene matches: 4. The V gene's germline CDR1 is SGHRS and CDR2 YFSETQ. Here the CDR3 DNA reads TGCGCCAGCAGCGCGGGACAGGGGCTTGGCTACACCTTC. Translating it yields CASSAGQGLGYTF.

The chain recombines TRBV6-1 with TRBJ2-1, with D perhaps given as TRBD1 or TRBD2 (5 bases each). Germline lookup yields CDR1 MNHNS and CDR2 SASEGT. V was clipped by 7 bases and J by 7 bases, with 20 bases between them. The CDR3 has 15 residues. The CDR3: CASKPGTGNSNEQFF. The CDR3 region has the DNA TGTGCCAGCAAGCCCGGGACCGGAAATTCGAATGAGCAGTTCTTC.

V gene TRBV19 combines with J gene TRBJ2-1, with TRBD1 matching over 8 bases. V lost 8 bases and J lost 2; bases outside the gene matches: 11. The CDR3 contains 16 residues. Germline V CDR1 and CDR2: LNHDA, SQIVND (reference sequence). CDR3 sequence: CASASDRVPPYNEQFF. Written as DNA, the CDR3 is TGTGCCAGTGCATCGGACAGGGTCCCTCCCTACAATGAGCAGTTCTTC.

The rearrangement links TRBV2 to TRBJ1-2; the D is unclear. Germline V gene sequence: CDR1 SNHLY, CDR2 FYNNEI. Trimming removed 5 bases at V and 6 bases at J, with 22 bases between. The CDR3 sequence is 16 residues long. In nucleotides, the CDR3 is TGTGCCAGCAGTCGTGGACTGCTCGGAACCGGAAATGGCTACACCTTC. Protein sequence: CASSRGLLGTGNGYTF.

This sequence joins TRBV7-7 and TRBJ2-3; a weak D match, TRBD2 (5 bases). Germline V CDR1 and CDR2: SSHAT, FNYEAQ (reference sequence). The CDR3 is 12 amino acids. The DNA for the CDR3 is TGTGCTAGCGAGGACCGCCGAGATACGCAGTATTTT. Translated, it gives CASEDRRDTQYF.

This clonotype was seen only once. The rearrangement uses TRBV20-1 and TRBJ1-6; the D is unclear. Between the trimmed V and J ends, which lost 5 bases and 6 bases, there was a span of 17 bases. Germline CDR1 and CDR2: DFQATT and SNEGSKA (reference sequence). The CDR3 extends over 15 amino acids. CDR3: CSALAREGSNSPLHF. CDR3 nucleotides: TGCAGTGCTCTAGCCCGTGAAGGCAGTAATTCACCCCTCCACTTT.

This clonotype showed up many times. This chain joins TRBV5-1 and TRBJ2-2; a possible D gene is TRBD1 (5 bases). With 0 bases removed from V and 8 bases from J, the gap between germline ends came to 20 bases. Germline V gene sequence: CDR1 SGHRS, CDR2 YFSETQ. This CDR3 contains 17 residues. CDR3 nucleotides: TGCGCCAGCAGCTTGGACCTCCCAGGGCGAAAAGGGGGGGAGCTGTTTTTT. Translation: CASSLDLPGRKGGELFF.

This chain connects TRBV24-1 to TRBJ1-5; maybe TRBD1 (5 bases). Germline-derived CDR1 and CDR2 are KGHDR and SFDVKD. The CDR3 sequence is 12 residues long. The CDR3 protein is CAREGTNQPQHF. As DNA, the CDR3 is TGTGCTAGAGAAGGGACCAATCAGCCCCAGCATTTT.

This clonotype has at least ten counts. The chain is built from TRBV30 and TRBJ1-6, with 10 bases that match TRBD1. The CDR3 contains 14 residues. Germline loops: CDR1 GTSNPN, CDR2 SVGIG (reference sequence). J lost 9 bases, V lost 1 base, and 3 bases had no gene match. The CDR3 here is CAWSEDRGLSPLHF. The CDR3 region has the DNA TGTGCCTGGAGTGAAGACAGGGGGCTTTCACCCCTCCACTTT.

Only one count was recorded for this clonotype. The CDR3 nucleotides are TGTGCCAGCAGACCCGGGACTAGCGCGGGGATCACCATATATTTT. Translation gives CASRPGTSAGITIYF. This chain uses TRBV11-3 with TRBJ1-3, with TRBD1 as a possible D gene (5 bases). Germline lookup yields CDR1 SGHNT and CDR2 YENEEA. The CDR3 length is 15 residues. Between the trimmed V and J ends, which lost 6 bases and 9 bases, there was a span of 21 bases.

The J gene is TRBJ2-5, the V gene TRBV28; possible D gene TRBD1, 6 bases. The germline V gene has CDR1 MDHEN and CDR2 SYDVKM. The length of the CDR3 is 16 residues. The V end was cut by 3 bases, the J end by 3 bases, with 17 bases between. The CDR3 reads CASSFALGRGEETQYF. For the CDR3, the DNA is TGTGCCAGCAGTTTTGCCCTGGGCAGGGGAGAAGAGACCCAGTACTTC.

CDR3 region: CASSYSIRTGGIQVETQYF. The CDR3 nucleotides are TGTGCCAGCAGTTACTCGATTCGGACAGGGGGTATACAAGTAGAGACCCAGTACTTC. The chain carries TRBV6-6 and TRBJ2-5; 10 bases line up with TRBD1. With 0 bases clipped from V and 4 bases from J, the junction kept 14 bases outside the gene matches. The CDR3 is made up of 19 amino acids. Per the germline V gene, CDR1 is MNHNY and CDR2 is SVGAGI (reference sequence).

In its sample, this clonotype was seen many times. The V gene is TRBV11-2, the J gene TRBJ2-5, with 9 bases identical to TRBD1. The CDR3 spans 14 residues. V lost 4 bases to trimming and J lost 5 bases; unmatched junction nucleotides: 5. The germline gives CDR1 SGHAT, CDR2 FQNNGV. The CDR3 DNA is TGTGCCAGCAGCTCAGGACAGGGGTATGAGACCCAGTACTTC. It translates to CASSSGQGYETQYF.

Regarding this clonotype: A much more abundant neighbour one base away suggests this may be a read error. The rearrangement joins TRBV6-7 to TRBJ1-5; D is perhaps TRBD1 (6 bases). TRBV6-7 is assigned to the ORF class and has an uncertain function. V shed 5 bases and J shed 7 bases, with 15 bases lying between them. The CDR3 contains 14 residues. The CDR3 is CASSLTGSIQPQHF. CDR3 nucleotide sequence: TGTGCCAGCAGTCTAACAGGGTCAATCCAGCCCCAGCATTTT.

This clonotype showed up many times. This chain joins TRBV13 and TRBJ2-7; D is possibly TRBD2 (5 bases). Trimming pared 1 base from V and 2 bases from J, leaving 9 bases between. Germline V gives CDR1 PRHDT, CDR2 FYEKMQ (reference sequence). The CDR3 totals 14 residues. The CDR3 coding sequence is TGTGCCAGCAGCTTAGCCCTAGCCGCCTACGAGCAGTACTTC. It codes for CASSLALAAYEQYF.

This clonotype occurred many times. The CDR3 sequence is CASSQPGLYNEQFF. The CDR3 region has the DNA TGCGCCAGCAGCCAGCCCGGACTATACAATGAGCAGTTCTTC. The chain couples TRBV4-1 to TRBJ2-1; D perhaps matches TRBD2 (6 bases). The CDR3 is made up of 14 amino acids. Germline loops: CDR1 MGHRA, CDR2 YSYEKL. Trimming took 3 bases from V and 4 from J, leaving 10 bases between them.

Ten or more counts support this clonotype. The CDR3 region is CASSLRVGGELFF. CDR3 sequence (DNA): TGTGCCAGCAGCTTAAGGGTTGGCGGGGAGCTGTTTTTT. The V and J genes are TRBV7-6 and TRBJ2-2, with D unclear. Germline values: CDR1 SGHVS, CDR2 FNYEAQ. Trimming shortened V by 2 bases and J by 7 bases, and 8 bases separated the two germline ends. This CDR3 comprises 13 residues.